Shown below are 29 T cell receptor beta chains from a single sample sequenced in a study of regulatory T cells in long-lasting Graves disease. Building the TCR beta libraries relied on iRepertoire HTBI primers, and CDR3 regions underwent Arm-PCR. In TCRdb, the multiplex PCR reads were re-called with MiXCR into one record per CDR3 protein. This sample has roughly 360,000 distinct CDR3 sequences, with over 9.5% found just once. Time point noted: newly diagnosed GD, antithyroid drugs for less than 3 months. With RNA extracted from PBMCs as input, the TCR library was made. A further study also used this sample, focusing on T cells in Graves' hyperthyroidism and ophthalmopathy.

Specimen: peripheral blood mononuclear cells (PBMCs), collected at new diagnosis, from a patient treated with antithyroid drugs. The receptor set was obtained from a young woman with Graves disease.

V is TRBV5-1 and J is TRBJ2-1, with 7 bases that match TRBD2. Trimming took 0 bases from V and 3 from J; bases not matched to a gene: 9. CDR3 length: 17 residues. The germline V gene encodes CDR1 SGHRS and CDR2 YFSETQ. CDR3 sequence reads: CASSLAGLAEGYNEQFF. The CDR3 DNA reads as TGCGCCAGCAGCTTGGCCGGGCTAGCGGAGGGCTACAATGAGCAGTTCTTC.

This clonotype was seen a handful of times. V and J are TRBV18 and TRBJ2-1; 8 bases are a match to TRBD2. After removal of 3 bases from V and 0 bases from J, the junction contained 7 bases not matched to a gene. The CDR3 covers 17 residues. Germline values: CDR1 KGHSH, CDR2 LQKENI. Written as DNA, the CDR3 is TGTGCCAGCTCACCCATTAGCGGGGTCAACTCCTACAATGAGCAGTTCTTC. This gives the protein CASSPISGVNSYNEQFF.

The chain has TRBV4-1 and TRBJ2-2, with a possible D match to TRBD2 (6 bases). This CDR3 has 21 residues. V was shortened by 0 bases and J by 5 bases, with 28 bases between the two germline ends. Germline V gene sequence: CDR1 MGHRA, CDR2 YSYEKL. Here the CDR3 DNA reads TGCGCCAGCAGCCAAGAAGGATTGACTCTAACGGGGGTACGATGGACCGGGGAGCTGTTTTTT. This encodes CASSQEGLTLTGVRWTGELFF.

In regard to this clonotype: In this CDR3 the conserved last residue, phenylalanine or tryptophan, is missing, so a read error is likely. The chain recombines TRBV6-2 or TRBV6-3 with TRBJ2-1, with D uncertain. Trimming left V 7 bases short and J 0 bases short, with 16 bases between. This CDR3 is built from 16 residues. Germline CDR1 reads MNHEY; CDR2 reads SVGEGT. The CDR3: CASTPMGASSYNEQFS. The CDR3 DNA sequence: TGTGCCAGCACCCCCATGGGCGCTAGCTCCTACAATGAGCAGTTCTCC.

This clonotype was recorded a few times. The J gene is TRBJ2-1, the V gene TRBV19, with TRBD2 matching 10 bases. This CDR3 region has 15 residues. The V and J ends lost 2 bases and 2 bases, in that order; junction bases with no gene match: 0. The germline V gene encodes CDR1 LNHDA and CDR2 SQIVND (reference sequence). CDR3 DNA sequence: TGTGCCAGTAGTATAACTAGCGGGGCCTACAATGAGCAGTTCTTC. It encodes CASSITSGAYNEQFF.

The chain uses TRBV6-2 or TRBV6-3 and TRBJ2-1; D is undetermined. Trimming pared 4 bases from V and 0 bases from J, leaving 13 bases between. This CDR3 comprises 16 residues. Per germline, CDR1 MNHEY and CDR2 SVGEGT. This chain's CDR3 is CASSSISPSSYNEQFF. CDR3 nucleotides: TGTGCCAGCAGTTCTATATCCCCCAGCTCCTACAATGAGCAGTTCTTC.

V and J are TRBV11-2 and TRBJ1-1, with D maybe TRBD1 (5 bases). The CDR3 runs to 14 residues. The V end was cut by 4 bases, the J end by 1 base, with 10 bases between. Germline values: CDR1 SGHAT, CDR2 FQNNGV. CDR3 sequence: CASSSITGNTEAFF. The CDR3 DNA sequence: TGTGCCAGCAGCTCCATAACAGGGAACACTGAAGCTTTCTTT.

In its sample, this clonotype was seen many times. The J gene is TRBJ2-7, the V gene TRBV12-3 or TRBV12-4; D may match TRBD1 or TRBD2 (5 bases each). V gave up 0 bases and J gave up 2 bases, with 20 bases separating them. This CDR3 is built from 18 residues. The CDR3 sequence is CASSLAGPGLDWTYEQYF. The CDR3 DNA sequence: TGTGCCAGCAGTTTAGCGGGGCCGGGATTGGATTGGACCTACGAGCAGTACTTC.

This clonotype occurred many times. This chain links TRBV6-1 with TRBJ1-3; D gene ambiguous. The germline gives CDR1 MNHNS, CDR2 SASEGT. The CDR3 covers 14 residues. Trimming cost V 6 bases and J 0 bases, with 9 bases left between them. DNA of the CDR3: TGTGCCAGCAGGAAACACAACTCTGGAAACACCATATATTTT. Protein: CASRKHNSGNTIYF.

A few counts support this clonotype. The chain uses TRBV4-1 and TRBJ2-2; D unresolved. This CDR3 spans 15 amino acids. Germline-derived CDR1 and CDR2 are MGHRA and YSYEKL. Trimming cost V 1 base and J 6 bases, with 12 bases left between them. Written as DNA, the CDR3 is TGCGCCAGCAGCCAAGTTTCCTCGAAGTCCGGGGAGCTGTTTTTT. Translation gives CASSQVSSKSGELFF.

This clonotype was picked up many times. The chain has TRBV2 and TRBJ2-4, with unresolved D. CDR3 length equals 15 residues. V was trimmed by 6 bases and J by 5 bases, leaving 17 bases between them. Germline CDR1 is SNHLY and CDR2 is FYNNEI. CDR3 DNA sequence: TGTGCCAGCAGCCTGAACGCGGAGTCCCAAAACATTCAGTACTTC. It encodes CASSLNAESQNIQYF.

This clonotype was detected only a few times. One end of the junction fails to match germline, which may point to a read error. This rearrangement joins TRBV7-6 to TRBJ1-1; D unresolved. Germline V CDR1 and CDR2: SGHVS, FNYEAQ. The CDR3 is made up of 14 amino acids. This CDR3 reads CASSLREMNTEASF. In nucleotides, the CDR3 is TGTGCCAGCAGCTTAAGGGAAATGAACACTGAAGCTTCCTTT.

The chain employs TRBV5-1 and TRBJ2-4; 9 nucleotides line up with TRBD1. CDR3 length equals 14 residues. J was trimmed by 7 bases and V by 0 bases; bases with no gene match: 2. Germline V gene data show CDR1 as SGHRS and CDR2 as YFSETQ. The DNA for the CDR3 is TGCGCCAGCAGCTTGGAAGGGACAGGGAACATTCAGTACTTC. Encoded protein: CASSLEGTGNIQYF.

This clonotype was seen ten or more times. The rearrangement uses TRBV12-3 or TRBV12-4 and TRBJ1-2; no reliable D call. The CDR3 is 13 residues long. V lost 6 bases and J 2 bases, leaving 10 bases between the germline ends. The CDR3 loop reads CASSSVPNYGYTF. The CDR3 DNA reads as TGTGCCAGCAGCTCCGTGCCGAACTATGGCTACACCTTC.

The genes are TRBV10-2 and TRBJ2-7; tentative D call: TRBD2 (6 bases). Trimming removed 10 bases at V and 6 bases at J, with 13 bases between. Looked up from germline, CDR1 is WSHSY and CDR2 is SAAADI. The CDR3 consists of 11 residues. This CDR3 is CATSPGVEQYF. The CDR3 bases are TGCGCCACCTCACCGGGGGTCGAGCAGTACTTC.

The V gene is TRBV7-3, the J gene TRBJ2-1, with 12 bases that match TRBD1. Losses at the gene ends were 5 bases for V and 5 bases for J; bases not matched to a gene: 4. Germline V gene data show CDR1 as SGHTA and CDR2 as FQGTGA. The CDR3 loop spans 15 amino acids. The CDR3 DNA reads TGTGCCAGCAGCGCGGGACAGGGGGCCGACAATGAGCAGTTCTTC. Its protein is CASSAGQGADNEQFF.

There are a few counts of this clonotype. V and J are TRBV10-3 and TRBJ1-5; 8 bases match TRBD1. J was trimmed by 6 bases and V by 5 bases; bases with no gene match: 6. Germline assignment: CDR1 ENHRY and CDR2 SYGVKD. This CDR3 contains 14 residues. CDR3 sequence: CAISTGQGSQPQHF. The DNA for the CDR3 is TGTGCCATCAGTACAGGACAGGGTAGTCAGCCCCAGCATTTT.

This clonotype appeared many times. The CDR3 reads CAWSAYKGNTGELFF. CDR3 bases: TGTGCCTGGAGTGCCTACAAGGGGAACACCGGGGAGCTGTTTTTT. The chain combines TRBV30 with TRBJ2-2; D remains ambiguous. V lost 1 base, J lost 1 base, and 10 bases lay in between. The V gene's germline CDR1 is GTSNPN and CDR2 SVGIG (reference sequence). This CDR3 is 15 amino acids long.

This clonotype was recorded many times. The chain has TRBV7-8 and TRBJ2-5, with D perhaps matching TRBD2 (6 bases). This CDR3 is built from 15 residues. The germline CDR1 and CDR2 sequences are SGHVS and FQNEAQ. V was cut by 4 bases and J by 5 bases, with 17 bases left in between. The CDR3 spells CASSSAFLAGETQYF. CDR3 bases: TGTGCCAGCAGCTCCGCTTTTCTCGCGGGGGAGACCCAGTACTTC.

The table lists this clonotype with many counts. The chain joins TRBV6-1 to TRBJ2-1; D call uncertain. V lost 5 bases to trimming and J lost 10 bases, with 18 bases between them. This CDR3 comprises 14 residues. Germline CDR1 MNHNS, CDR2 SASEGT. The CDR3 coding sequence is TGTGCCAGCAGTCCCCCAGCTGTTCTTTTAGAGCAGTTCTTC. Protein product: CASSPPAVLLEQFF.

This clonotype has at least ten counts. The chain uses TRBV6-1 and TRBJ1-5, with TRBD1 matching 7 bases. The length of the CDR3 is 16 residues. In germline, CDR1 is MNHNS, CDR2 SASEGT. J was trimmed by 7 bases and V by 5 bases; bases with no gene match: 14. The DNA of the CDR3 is TGTGCCAGCAGTCGTCTCCGGGACAGAAGGGGACAGCCCCAGCATTTT. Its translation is CASSRLRDRRGQPQHF.

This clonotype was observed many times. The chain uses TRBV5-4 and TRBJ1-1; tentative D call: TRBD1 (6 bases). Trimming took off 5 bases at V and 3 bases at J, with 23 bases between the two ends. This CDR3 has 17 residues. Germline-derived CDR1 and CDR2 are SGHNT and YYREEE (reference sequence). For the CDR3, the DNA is TGTGCCAGCAGGGCCAGGGGCTTTAAATCCCGATACACTGAAGCTTTCTTT. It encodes CASRARGFKSRYTEAFF.

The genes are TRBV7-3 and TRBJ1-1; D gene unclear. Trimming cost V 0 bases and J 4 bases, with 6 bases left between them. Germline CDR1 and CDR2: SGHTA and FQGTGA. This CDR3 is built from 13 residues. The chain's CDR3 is CASSLTQSTEAFF. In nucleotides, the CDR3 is TGTGCCAGCAGCTTAACCCAGAGCACTGAAGCTTTCTTT. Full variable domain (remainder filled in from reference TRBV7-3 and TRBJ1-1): GAGVSQTPSNKVTEKGKYVELRCDPISGHTALYWYRQSLGQGPEFLIYFQGTGAADDSGLPNDRFFAVRPEGSVSTLKIQRTERGDSAVYLCASSLTQSTEAFFGQGTRLTVV.

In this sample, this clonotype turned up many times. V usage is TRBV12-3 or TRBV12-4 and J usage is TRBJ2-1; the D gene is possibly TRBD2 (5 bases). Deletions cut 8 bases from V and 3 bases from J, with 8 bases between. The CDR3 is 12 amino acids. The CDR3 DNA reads TGTGCCAGCCTCCGGGACTACAATGAGCAGTTCTTC. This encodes CASLRDYNEQFF.

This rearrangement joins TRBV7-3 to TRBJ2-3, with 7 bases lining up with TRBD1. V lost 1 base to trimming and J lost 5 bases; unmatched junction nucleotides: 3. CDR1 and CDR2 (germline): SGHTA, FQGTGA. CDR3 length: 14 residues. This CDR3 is CASSLMAGGDTQYF. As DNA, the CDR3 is TGTGCCAGCAGCTTAATGGCAGGGGGAGATACGCAGTATTTT.

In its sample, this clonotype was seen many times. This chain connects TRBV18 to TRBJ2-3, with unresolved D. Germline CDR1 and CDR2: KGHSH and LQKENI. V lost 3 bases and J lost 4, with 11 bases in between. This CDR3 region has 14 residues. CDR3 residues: CASSPSVRADTQYF. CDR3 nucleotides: TGTGCCAGCTCACCTTCGGTTAGGGCAGATACGCAGTATTTT.

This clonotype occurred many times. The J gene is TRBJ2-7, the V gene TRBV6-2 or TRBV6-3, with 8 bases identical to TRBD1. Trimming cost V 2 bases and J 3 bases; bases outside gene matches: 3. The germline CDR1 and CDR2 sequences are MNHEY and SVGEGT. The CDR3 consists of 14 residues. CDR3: CASSYDRGGYEQYV. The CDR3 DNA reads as TGTGCCAGCAGTTACGACAGGGGCGGCTACGAGCAGTACGTC.

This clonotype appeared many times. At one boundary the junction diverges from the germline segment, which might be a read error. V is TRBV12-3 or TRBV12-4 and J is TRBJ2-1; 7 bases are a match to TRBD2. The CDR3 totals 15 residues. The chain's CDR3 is CSVSIWRESVNEQFF. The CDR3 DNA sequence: TGCTCAGTTTCCATTTGGCGGGAGTCGGTGAATGAGCAGTTCTTC.

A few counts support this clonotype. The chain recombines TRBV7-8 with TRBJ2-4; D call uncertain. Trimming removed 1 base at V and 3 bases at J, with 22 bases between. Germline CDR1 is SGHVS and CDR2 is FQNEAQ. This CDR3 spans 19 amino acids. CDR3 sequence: CASSLGPLVSRRGKNIQYF. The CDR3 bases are TGTGCCAGCAGCTTAGGGCCCCTTGTCAGCCGGCGTGGCAAAAACATTCAGTACTTC. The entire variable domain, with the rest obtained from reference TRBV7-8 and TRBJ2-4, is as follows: GAGVSQSPRYKVAKRGQDVALRCDPISGHVSLFWYQQALGQGPEFLTYFQNEAQLDKSGLPSDRFFAERPEGSVSTLKIQRTQQEDSAVYLCASSLGPLVSRRGKNIQYFGAGTRLSVL.